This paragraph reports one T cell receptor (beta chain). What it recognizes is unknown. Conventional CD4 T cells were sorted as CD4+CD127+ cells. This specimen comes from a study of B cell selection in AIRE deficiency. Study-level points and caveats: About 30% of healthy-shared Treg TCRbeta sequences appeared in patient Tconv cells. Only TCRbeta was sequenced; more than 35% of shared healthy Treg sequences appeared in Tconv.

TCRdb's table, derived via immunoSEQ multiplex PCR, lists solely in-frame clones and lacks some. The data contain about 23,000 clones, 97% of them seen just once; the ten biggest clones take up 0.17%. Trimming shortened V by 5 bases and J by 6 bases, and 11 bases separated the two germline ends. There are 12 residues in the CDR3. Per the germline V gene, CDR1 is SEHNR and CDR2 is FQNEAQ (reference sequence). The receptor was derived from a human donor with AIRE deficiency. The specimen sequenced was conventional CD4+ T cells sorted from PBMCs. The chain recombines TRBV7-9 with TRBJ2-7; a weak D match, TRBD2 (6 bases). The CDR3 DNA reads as TGTGCCAGCAGCGCGGGGACGGCCGAGCAGTACTTC. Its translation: CASSAGTAEQYF.